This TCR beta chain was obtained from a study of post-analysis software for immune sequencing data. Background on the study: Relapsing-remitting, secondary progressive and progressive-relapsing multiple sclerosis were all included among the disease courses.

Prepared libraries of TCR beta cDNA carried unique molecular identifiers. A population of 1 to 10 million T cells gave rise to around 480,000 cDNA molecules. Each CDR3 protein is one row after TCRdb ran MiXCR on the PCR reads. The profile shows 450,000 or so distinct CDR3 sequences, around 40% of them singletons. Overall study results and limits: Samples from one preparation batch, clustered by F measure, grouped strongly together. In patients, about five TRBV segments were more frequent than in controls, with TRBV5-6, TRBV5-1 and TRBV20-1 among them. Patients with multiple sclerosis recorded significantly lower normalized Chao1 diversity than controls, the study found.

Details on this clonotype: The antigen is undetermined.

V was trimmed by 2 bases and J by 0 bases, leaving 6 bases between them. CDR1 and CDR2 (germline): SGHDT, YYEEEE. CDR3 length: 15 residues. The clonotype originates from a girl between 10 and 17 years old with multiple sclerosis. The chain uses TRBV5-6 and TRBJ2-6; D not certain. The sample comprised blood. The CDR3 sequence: CASSFGVSGANVLTF. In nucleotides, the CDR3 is TGTGCCAGCAGCTTTGGAGTCTCTGGGGCCAACGTCCTGACTTTC.